The 26 T cell receptor beta chains in this list originate from one sample, sequenced in a study of Ad26.COV2.S vaccination and SARS-CoV-2 variants (dated by TCRdb to the early 2020s). The library was produced with the immunoSEQ multiplex PCR assay. TCRdb obtained this table from immuneACCESS and retained in-frame rearrangements with V and J assigned. These tables miss some clones; where compared with another copy, unresolved V genes account for less than half of the shortfall, and the remainder is unexplained. The sample data list roughly 350,000 clones, and about nine tenths of these were observed just once. Jointly, the top ten make up around 6.6% of the sample. Reading the label with the study, this specimen's treatment or condition is: 15 to 20 received Ad26.COV2.S at low or high dose, single or two shots; 5 received placebo; per-sample allocation not given. Repertoires of vaccine and placebo recipients were sequenced from samples collected on day 63 after the first injection.

Sequenced material: peripheral blood, taken in a trial of Ad26.COV2.S vaccine versus placebo. These receptors were obtained from a person aged 18-60 years who received the Ad26.COV2.S COVID-19 vaccine or a placebo.

The chain carries TRBV6-2 or TRBV6-3 and TRBJ1-1; D unresolved. This CDR3 contains 14 residues. Germline-derived CDR1 and CDR2 are MNHEY and SVGEGT. Trimming took off 3 bases at V and 7 bases at J, with 15 bases between the two ends. The CDR3 region is CASSYPGFRLEAFF. The CDR3 DNA sequence: TGTGCCAGCAGTTATCCGGGATTCCGGCTTGAAGCTTTCTTT.

The V gene is TRBV7-2, the J gene TRBJ1-1; 7 bases fit TRBD1. The CDR3 sequence is 15 residues long. The germline gives CDR1 SGHTA, CDR2 FQGNSA. V shed 4 bases and J 1 base; nucleotides not matched to a gene: 6. The CDR3 coding sequence is TGTGCCAGCAGCTCACAACAGGGGCCGAACACTGAAGCTTTCTTT. Protein product: CASSSQQGPNTEAFF.

This clone showed up just once. J is TRBJ2-5 and V is TRBV28; 10 nucleotides align to TRBD1. The trim removed 1 base at V and 4 bases at J, leaving 9 bases unmatched. Germline V gene sequence: CDR1 MDHEN, CDR2 SYDVKM. The CDR3 totals 17 residues. CDR3 amino acids: CASSLLSGTGVVETQYF. The CDR3 DNA reads as TGTGCCAGCAGTTTATTGAGCGGGACAGGGGTGGTAGAGACCCAGTACTTC.

The rearrangement links TRBV6-5 to TRBJ2-7; TRBD1 matches 7 bases. The CDR3 is 13 residues long. Germline V gene sequence: CDR1 MNHEY, CDR2 SVGAGI. Unmatched junction bases numbered 4, after V lost 4 bases and J lost 4 bases. CDR3 sequence (DNA): TGTGCCAGCAGTTCGGGGACAGAATACGAGCAGTACTTC. This translates into CASSSGTEYEQYF.

This rearrangement joins TRBV7-2 to TRBJ1-5, with D hard to call. The V end was cut by 1 base, the J end by 0 bases, with 13 bases between. This CDR3 contains 17 residues. Per germline, CDR1 SGHTA and CDR2 FQGNSA. The CDR3 is CASSLVSAYDSNQPQHF. CDR3 sequence (DNA): TGTGCCAGCAGCTTAGTCTCGGCCTATGATAGCAATCAGCCCCAGCATTTT.

The rearrangement links TRBV27 to TRBJ2-3; D perhaps matches TRBD2 (5 bases). V was pared by 6 bases and J by 1 base, with 8 bases between. From germline, CDR1 is MNHEY and CDR2 SMNVEV (reference sequence). The CDR3 covers 13 residues. CDR3 nucleotide sequence: TGTGCCAGCAGGACCGGGGGCACAGATACGCAGTATTTT. It translates to CASRTGGTDTQYF.

This sequence joins TRBV7-9 and TRBJ1-4; D is unresolved. With 5 bases removed from V and 8 bases from J, the gap between germline ends came to 9 bases. This CDR3 spans 12 amino acids. CDR1 and CDR2 from the germline V gene are SEHNR and FQNEAQ (reference sequence). CDR3 in DNA: TGTGCCAGCAGCCCCCTGGCCGAAAAACTGTTTTTT. It is translated as CASSPLAEKLFF.

This rearrangement joins TRBV30 to TRBJ2-2; 10 bases are a match to TRBD1. Germline loops: CDR1 GTSNPN, CDR2 SVGIG (reference sequence). J lost 7 bases, V lost 4 bases, and 9 bases had no gene match. The CDR3 is 15 residues long. DNA of the CDR3: TGTGCCTGGATGAGACAGGGGGCGTCTTTCGGGGAGCTGTTTTTT. Translation: CAWMRQGASFGELFF.

Here the CDR3 DNA reads TGTGCCAGCAGCGTACAAACAGGGGGCGGTGGAAACACCATATATTTT. Its translation: CASSVQTGGGGNTIYF. The V call is TRBV9, the J call TRBJ1-3; 9 bases match TRBD1. The germline CDR1 and CDR2 sequences are SGDLS and YYNGEE. This CDR3 spans 16 amino acids. J lost 3 bases, V lost 1 base, and 5 bases had no gene match.

The chain combines TRBV18 with TRBJ2-3; D tentatively fits TRBD1 or TRBD2 (5 bases each). This CDR3 is built from 19 residues. CDR1 is KGHSH and CDR2 is LQKENI in the germline V gene. V was clipped by 3 bases and J by 0 bases, with 22 bases between them. The CDR3 nucleotides are TGTGCCAGCTCACCTCTGGGACCGGGTGGACTCACTAGCACAGATACGCAGTATTTT. Translated, it gives CASSPLGPGGLTSTDTQYF.

V is TRBV29-1 and J is TRBJ2-3; a possible D gene is TRBD2 (5 bases). Trimming took off 4 bases at V and 5 bases at J, with 10 bases between the two ends. The germline V gene has CDR1 SQVTM and CDR2 ANQGSEA. The CDR3 spans 12 residues. The CDR3 reads CSVGAVQDTQYF. CDR3 sequence (DNA): TGCAGCGTTGGAGCGGTGCAAGATACGCAGTATTTT.

Regarding this clone: One end of the junction does not line up with germline, which may come from a read error. The J gene is TRBJ2-5, the V gene TRBV7-7; 9 bases map to TRBD2. The length of the CDR3 is 16 residues. From germline, CDR1 is SSHAT and CDR2 FNYEAQ (reference sequence). CDR3 bases: TGTGCTAGCAGCTTAGGACTAGCGACGGGTGGGGAGACCCAGTACTTC. Amino acid sequence: CASSLGLATGGETQYF.

The chain uses TRBV19 and TRBJ2-5; the match to TRBD2 covers 9 bases. With 7 bases clipped from V and 7 bases from J, the junction kept 16 bases outside the gene matches. The CDR3 spans 16 residues. CDR1 is LNHDA, CDR2 SQIVND, per germline (reference sequence). Here the CDR3 reads CASTSRGVAGAVTQYF. The CDR3 bases are TGTGCCAGTACCTCCCGTGGGGTAGCGGGGGCGGTGACCCAGTACTTC.

The V and J genes are TRBV7-2 and TRBJ1-2; TRBD1 might be the D (6 bases). CDR3 length equals 14 residues. Germline values: CDR1 SGHTA, CDR2 FQGNSA. The germline V and J ends were trimmed by 4 bases and 8 bases, with 17 bases remaining between them. CDR3 bases: TGTGCCAGCAGCTCGGACAGATCATACGCAGGCTACACCTTC. Translated: CASSSDRSYAGYTF.

There are a few counts of this clone. The chain has TRBV19 and TRBJ2-7, with TRBD1 matching 10 bases. The trim removed 0 bases at V and 2 bases at J, leaving 4 bases unmatched. This CDR3 has 16 residues. CDR1 is LNHDA, CDR2 SQIVND, per germline (reference sequence). The CDR3 DNA reads TGTGCCAGTAGTATAGAAGGTGGGACAGGGGCCTACGAGCAGTACTTC. The encoded protein is CASSIEGGTGAYEQYF. Drawing the rest from reference TRBV19 and TRBJ2-7, the complete variable domain is DGGITQSPKYLFRKEGQNVTLSCEQNLNHDAMYWYRQDPGQGLRLIYYSQIVNDFQKGDIAEGYSVSREKKESFPLTVTSAQKNPTAFYLCASSIEGGTGAYEQYFGPGTRLTVT.

This chain uses TRBV5-1 with TRBJ2-7; weak D call: TRBD2 (5 bases). V dropped 5 bases and J dropped 4 bases, with 19 bases sitting between them. Per germline, CDR1 SGHRS and CDR2 YFSETQ. There are 15 residues in the CDR3. The DNA for the CDR3 is TGCGCCAGCAGACCGAGAGAAGCGGACCGATACGAGCAGTACTTC. Translation gives CASRPREADRYEQYF.

V usage is TRBV6-2 or TRBV6-3 and J usage is TRBJ1-6, with a tentative D call TRBD1 (5 bases). The V gene's germline CDR1 is MNHEY and CDR2 SVGEGT. Trimming removed 2 bases from V and 10 bases from J, with 15 bases in between. The CDR3 extends over 15 amino acids. This CDR3 is CASSYPGGTNSPLHF. In DNA form, the CDR3 reads TGTGCCAGCAGTTACCCGGGGGGTACAAACTCACCCCTCCACTTT.

The V and J genes are TRBV12-2 and TRBJ1-1; the table's D call, TRBD1, has no DNA check behind it. TRBV12-2 is a pseudogene locus. The CDR3 consists of 14 residues. The CDR3 bases are TGTGCAAGTCACTCCACAGGGGGCGGGACTGAAGCTTTCTTT. Its protein product is CASHSTGGGTEAFF.

V gene TRBV28 combines with J gene TRBJ1-5; TRBD1 matches 8 bases. Trimming took 7 bases from V and 5 from J; bases not matched to a gene: 1. In germline, CDR1 is MDHEN, CDR2 SYDVKM. The CDR3 contains 12 residues. In DNA form, the CDR3 reads TGTGCCAGCAAGGGACAGGATCAGCCCCAGCATTTT. Translation gives CASKGQDQPQHF.

V is TRBV3-1 (or the pseudogene TRBV3-2) and J is TRBJ2-7; 14 bases are shared with TRBD2. V was pared by 4 bases and J by 6 bases, with 8 bases of the junction left unmatched. The CDR3 covers 16 residues. CDR1 and CDR2 from the germline V gene are LGHDT and YNNKEL (reference sequence). In nucleotides, the CDR3 is TGTGCCAGCAGCCCTATGACTAGCGGGGGGGTTCGCGAGCAGTACTTC. Its translation is CASSPMTSGGVREQYF.

The chain employs TRBV19 and TRBJ1-6; 9 bases align to TRBD1. This CDR3 is built from 13 residues. Germline loops: CDR1 LNHDA, CDR2 SQIVND (reference sequence). Trimming cost V 9 bases and J 9 bases; bases outside gene matches: 6. The CDR3 loop is CASGTGSSSPLHF. CDR3 in DNA: TGTGCCAGCGGGACAGGGAGCAGTTCACCCCTCCACTTT.

The chain employs TRBV5-4 and TRBJ1-1; no clear D. V lost 6 bases and J lost 0, with 6 bases in between. Germline lookup yields CDR1 SGHNT and CDR2 YYREEE (reference sequence). The CDR3 has 12 residues. In DNA, the CDR3 is TGTGCCAGCAAGCGAGTGAACACTGAAGCTTTCTTT. It encodes CASKRVNTEAFF.

This clone has just one count. The V and J genes are TRBV19 and TRBJ1-5; D remains unclear. The germline V gene encodes CDR1 LNHDA and CDR2 SQIVND (reference sequence). The CDR3 is made up of 15 amino acids. V dropped 1 base and J dropped 9 bases, with 16 bases sitting between them. CDR3 amino acids: CASSIGRAAGRPQHF. CDR3 nucleotide sequence: TGTGCCAGTAGTATAGGTCGGGCAGCCGGGAGGCCCCAGCATTTT.

This clone was seen a single time. This chain links TRBV5-5 with TRBJ2-1, with 10 bases lining up with TRBD2. V trimming: 5 bases; J trimming: 8 bases; junction bases outside the gene matches: 13. This CDR3 spans 16 amino acids. CDR1 and CDR2 (germline): SGHKS, YYEKEE (reference sequence). As DNA, the CDR3 is TGTGCCAGCAGGACTACAGGTAGCGGGAGGATATATGAGCAGTTCTTC. This codes for CASRTTGSGRIYEQFF.

This clone appeared a single time. This rearrangement joins TRBV9 to TRBJ2-1, with no clear D. Germline values: CDR1 SGDLS, CDR2 YYNGEE. The CDR3 sequence is 11 residues long. V was trimmed by 4 bases and J by 5 bases, leaving 4 bases between them. The DNA for the CDR3 is TGTGCCAGCAGCTTAAACAATGAGCAGTTCTTC. It yields the protein CASSLNNEQFF.

The chain has TRBV11-2 and TRBJ1-4, with D tentatively TRBD1 (6 bases). In germline, CDR1 is SGHAT, CDR2 FQNNGV. The CDR3 runs to 16 residues. Trimming shortened V by 1 base and J by 4 bases, and 13 bases separated the two germline ends. Here the CDR3 DNA reads TGTGCCAGCAGCTTAGCGCGGCAGGGGTATAATGAAAAACTGTTTTTT. It specifies CASSLARQGYNEKLFF.